This TCR beta chain stems from a study of OX40 agonist ivuxolimab in advanced cancers. CDR1 is GTSNPN and CDR2 is SVGIG in the germline V gene (reference sequence). The CDR3 extends over 12 amino acids. V was shortened by 3 bases and J by 3 bases, with 5 bases between the two germline ends. The data were produced by immunoSEQ multiplex PCR, yet TCRdb's version contains in-frame clones alone and is incomplete. This sample carries around 38,000 clones, around 92% of them seen once, and the ten largest clones take 8% to 10%. The gene calls are TRBV30 and TRBJ2-2, with D tentatively TRBD1 or TRBD2 (5 bases each). The sequence was obtained from an adult with an advanced solid tumor such as melanoma, head and neck, liver or kidney cancer. The input for sequencing was CD4+ or CD8+ T cells sorted from blood, taken in a trial of the OX40 agonist ivuxolimab. In nucleotides, the CDR3 is TGTGCCTGGAGGGGGGACACCGGGGAGCTGTTTTTT. It encodes CAWRGDTGELFF. Variable domain in full (rest from reference TRBV30 and TRBJ2-2): SQTIHQWPATLVQPVGSPLSLECTVEGTSNPNLYWYRQAAGRGLQLLFYSVGIGQISSEVPQNLSASRPQDRQFILSSKKLLLSDSGFYLCAWRGDTGELFFGEGSRLTVL.